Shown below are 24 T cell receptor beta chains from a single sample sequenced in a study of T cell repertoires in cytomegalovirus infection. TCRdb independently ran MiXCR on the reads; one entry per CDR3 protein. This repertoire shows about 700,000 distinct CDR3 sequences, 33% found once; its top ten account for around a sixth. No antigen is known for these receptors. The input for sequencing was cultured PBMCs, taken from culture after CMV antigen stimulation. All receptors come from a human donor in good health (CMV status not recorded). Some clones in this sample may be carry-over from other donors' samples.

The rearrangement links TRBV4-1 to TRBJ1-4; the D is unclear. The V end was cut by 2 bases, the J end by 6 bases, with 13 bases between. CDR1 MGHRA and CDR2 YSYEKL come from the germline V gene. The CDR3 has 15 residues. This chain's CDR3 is CASSQTSRIHEKLFF. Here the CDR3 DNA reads TGCGCCAGCAGCCAAACGTCTCGGATTCATGAAAAACTGTTTTTT.

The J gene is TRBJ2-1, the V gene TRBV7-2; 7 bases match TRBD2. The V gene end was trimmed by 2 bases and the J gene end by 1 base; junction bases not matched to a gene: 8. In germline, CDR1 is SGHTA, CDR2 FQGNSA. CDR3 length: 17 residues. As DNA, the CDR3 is TGTGCCAGCAGCTTAACCCCAGCGGGAAGGTCCTACAATGAGCAGTTCTTC. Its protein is CASSLTPAGRSYNEQFF.

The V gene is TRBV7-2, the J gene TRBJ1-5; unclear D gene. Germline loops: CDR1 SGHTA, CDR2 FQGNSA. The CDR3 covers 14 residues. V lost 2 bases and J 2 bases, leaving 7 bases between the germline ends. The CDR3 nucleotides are TGTGCCAGCAGCTTAAATGGGGGCAATCAGCCCCAGCATTTT. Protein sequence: CASSLNGGNQPQHF. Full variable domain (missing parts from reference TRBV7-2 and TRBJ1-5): GAGVSQSPSNKVTEKGKDVELRCDPISGHTALYWYRQSLGQGLEFLIYFQGNSAPDKSGLPSDRFSAERTGGSVSTLTIQRTQQEDSAVYLCASSLNGGNQPQHFGDGTRLSIL.

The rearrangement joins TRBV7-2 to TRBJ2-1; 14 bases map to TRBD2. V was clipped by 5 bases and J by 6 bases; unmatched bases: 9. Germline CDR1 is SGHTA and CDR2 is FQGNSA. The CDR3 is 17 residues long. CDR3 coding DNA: TGTGCCAGCAGCCTTAGACTAGCGGGAGGGGTTGGCAATGAGCAGTTCTTC. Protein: CASSLRLAGGVGNEQFF.

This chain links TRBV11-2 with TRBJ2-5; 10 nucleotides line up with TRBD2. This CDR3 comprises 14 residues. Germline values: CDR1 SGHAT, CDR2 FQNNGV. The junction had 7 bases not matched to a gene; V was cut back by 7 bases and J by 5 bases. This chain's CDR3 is CASIPSGRGETQYF. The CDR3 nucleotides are TGTGCCAGCATCCCAAGCGGGAGGGGGGAGACCCAGTACTTC. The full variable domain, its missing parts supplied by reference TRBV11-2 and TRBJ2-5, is EAGVAQSPRYKIIEKRQSVAFWCNPISGHATLYWYQQILGQGPKLLIQFQNNGVVDDSQLPKDRFSAERLKGVDSTLKIQPAKLEDSAVYLCASIPSGRGETQYFGPGTRLLVL.

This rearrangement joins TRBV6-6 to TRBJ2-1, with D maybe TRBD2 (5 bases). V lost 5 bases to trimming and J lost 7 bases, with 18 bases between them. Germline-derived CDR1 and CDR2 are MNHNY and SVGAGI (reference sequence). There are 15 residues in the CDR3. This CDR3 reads CASSRTAPDYNEQFF. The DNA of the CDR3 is TGTGCCAGCAGTCGGACTGCCCCGGATTATAATGAGCAGTTCTTC.

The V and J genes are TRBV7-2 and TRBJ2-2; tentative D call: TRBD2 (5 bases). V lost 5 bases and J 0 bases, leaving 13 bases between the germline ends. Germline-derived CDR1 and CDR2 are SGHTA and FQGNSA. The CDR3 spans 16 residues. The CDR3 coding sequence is TGTGCCAGCAGCCAGCCCGGGGTGACGAACACCGGGGAGCTGTTTTTT. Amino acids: CASSQPGVTNTGELFF.

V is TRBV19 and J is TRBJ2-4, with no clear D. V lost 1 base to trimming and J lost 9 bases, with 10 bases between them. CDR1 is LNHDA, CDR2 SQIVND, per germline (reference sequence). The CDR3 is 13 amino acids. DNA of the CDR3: TGTGCCAGTAGTATAGCCGGAGAATCCATTCAGTACTTC. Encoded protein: CASSIAGESIQYF.

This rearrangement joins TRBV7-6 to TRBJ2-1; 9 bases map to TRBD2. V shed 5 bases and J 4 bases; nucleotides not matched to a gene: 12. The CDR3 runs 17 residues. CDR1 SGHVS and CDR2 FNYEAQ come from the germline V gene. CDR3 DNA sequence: TGTGCCAGCAGCCCTCTCGCGGGAGGGCTCTCGTACAATGAGCAGTTCTTC. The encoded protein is CASSPLAGGLSYNEQFF.

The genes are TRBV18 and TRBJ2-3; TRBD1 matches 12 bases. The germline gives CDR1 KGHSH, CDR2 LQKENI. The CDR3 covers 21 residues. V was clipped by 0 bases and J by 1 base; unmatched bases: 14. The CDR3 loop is CASSPPGTLRDRGHRTDTQYF. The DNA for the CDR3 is TGTGCCAGCTCACCACCCGGGACCCTCAGGGACAGGGGGCATCGCACAGATACGCAGTATTTT.

In nucleotides, the CDR3 is TGCAGTGCCAACACCGGGACTAGTTTAGAAGAGACCCAGTACTTC. Its translation: CSANTGTSLEETQYF. This chain links TRBV20-1 with TRBJ2-5; 8 bases are shared with TRBD2. This CDR3 is 15 amino acids long. Per germline, CDR1 DFQATT and CDR2 SNEGSKA (reference sequence). Trimming removed 6 bases from V and 3 bases from J; junction bases left unmatched: 12.

The CDR3 loop reads CASSIPVGGRAFF. CDR3 nucleotides: TGTGCCAGTAGTATCCCCGTGGGGGGGAGAGCTTTCTTT. The J gene is TRBJ1-1, the V gene TRBV19; D may be TRBD1 (5 bases). The CDR3 is 13 amino acids. Germline V gives CDR1 LNHDA, CDR2 SQIVND (reference sequence). The V and J ends lost 3 bases and 10 bases respectively, with 15 bases between them. Variable domain in full (rest from reference TRBV19 and TRBJ1-1): DGGITQSPKYLFRKEGQNVTLSCEQNLNHDAMYWYRQDPGQGLRLIYYSQIVNDFQKGDIAEGYSVSREKKESFPLTVTSAQKNPTAFYLCASSIPVGGRAFFGQGTRLTVV.

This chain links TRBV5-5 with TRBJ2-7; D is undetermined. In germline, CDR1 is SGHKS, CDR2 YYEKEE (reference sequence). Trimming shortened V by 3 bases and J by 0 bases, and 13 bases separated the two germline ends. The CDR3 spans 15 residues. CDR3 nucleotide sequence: TGTGCCAGCAGCTCAGGACCCCTGAGCTCCTACGAGCAGTACTTC. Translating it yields CASSSGPLSSYEQYF.

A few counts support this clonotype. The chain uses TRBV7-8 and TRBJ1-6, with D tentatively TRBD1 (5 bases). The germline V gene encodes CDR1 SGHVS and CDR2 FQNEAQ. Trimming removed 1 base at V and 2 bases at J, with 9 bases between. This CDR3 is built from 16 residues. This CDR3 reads CASSLGRGAYNSPLHF. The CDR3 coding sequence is TGTGCCAGCAGCTTAGGGAGAGGGGCCTATAATTCACCCCTCCACTTT.

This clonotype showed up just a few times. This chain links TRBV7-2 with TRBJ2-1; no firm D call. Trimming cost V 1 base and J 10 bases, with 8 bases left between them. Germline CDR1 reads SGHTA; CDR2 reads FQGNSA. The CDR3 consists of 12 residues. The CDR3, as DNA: TGTGCCAGCAGCTTAGACTTTTGGGAGCAGTTCTTC. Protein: CASSLDFWEQFF.

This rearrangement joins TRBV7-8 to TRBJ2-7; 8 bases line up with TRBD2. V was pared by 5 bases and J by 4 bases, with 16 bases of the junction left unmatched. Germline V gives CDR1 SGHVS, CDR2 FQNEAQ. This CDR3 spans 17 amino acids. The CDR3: CASSLPPGRAGVYEQYF. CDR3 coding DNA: TGTGCCAGCAGCCTCCCCCCTGGTCGAGCGGGAGTATACGAGCAGTACTTC.

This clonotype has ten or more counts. The CDR3 here is CASSSLNQGNYGYTF. CDR3 coding DNA: TGTGCCAGCAGCTCACTTAACCAGGGAAACTATGGCTACACCTTC. The V gene is TRBV7-8, the J gene TRBJ1-2; D possibly corresponds to TRBD1 (5 bases). V lost 4 bases to trimming and J lost 2 bases, with 14 bases between them. The CDR3 sequence is 15 residues long. Germline loops: CDR1 SGHVS, CDR2 FQNEAQ.

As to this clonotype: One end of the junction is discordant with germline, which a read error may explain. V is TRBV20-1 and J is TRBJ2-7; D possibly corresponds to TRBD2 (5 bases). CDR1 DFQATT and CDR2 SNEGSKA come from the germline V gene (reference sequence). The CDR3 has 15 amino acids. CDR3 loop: CGARGPAGIKYEQYF. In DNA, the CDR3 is TGCGGTGCTAGAGGGCCCGCCGGAATAAAATACGAGCAGTACTTC.

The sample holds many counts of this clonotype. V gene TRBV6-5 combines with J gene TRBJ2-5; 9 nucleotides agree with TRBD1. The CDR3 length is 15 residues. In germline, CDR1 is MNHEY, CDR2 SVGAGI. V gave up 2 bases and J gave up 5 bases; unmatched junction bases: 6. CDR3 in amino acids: CASSYAGQGWETQYF. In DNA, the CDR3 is TGTGCCAGCAGTTACGCGGGACAGGGATGGGAGACCCAGTACTTC.

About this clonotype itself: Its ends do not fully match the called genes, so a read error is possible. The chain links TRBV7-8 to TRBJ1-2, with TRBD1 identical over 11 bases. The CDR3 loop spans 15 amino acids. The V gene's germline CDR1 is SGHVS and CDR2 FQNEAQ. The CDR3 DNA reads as TGTGACAGCAGCTCGGGACAGGGGGGATTCTATGGCTACACCTTC. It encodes CDSSSGQGGFYGYTF.

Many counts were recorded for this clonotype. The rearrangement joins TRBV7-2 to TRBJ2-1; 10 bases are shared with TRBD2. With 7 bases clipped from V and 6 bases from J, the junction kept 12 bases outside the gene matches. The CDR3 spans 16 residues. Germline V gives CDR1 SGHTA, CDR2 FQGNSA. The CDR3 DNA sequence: TGTGCCAGCATCCCCCGTCAAGCGGGAGGGGGCAATGAGCAGTTCTTC. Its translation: CASIPRQAGGGNEQFF. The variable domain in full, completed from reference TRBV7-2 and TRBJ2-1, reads GAGVSQSPSNKVTEKGKDVELRCDPISGHTALYWYRQSLGQGLEFLIYFQGNSAPDKSGLPSDRFSAERTGGSVSTLTIQRTQQEDSAVYLCASIPRQAGGGNEQFFGPGTRLTVL.

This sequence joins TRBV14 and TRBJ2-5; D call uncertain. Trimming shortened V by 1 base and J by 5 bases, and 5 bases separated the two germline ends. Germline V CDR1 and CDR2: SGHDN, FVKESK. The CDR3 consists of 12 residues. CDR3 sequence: CASSQVPETQYF. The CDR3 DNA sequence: TGTGCCAGCAGCCAAGTCCCCGAGACCCAGTACTTC.

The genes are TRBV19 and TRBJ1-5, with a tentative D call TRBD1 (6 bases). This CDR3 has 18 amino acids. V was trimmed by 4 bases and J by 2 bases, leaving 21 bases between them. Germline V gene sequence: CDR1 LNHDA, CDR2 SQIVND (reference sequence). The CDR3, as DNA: TGTGCCAGTAGTACCATCCTTTGGGAGGGGGACGGCAATCAGCCCCAGCATTTT. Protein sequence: CASSTILWEGDGNQPQHF.

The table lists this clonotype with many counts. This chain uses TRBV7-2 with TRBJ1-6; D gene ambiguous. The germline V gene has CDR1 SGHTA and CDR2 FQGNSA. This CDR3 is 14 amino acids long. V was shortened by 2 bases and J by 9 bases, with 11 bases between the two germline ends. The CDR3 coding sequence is TGTGCCAGCAGCTTAAAAGTAGTCAGTTCACCCCTCCACTTT. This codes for CASSLKVVSSPLHF.